Detailed here is one T cell receptor (beta chain). Its antigen remains undetermined. No base quality values were provided; no much bigger clone lies one nucleotide off. This specimen comes from a study of cytomegalovirus exposure and HLA in healthy donors (dated by TCRdb to 2016 to 2017). A note on the overall study: In an earlier analysis of roughly 590 of the donors, about 260 Gb of sequence data and 100 million or so unique TCR beta sequences from 180 million or so T cells were reported. About 300 gigabases of sequencing data and roughly 90 million unique TCR sequences were included in an early release covering under 650 HLA-typed donors. Among the approximately 400 genotyped donors, approximately 81% belonged to the genetic ancestry cluster associated with self-reported Caucasian donors. The study was designed to test whether signatures of past pathogen exposure could be identified by cataloging public T cell receptors. The T cell repertoires of 666 subjects were profiled by immunosequencing and related to cytomegalovirus serostatus. In addition to the first cohort of hundreds of subjects, a separate validation cohort of 120 different subjects was used. To predict cytomegalovirus infection status, the study combined high-throughput TCR immunosequencing, statistical association of individual TCRs with disease status, and machine learning. To study patterns of TCR occurrence, a later analysis re-analyzed previously published TCR beta repertoires from several hundred donors and added high-resolution HLA genotyping. Rather than using new phenotypic data, the later analysis identified candidate immune exposures from TCR beta sequences and from how often those sequences occurred across donors. In an earlier analysis of over 550 of the donors, high-throughput TCR beta sequencing was used to judge whether each TCR beta V gene segment behaved as functional or pseudogenic. Donor age, sex, ethnicity and CMV serostatus were compiled together with the repertoire data. A later genetic analysis took genome-wide SNP genotypes for about 55% of the roughly 700 donors and used that subset as a discovery cohort. All discovery cohort repertoires had been generated using a single sequencing platform. Class I and class II HLA loci were covered by the typing at four-digit resolution. The number of donors typed differed by locus, with 629-630 for A, B, C, DRB1 and DQB1, roughly 520 for DQA1, some 570 for DPA1, and roughly 450 for DPB1. About five DR-DQ haplotypes were treated as single units for association and clustering because of strong linkage in the cohort. Across approximately 400 genotyped donors of the cohort, an average of approximately 240,000 unique TCR beta nucleotide sequences per donor were sequenced, and roughly 20% of those sequences were non-productive.

The investigation overall reported the following: In a later analysis, around 17,000 TCR beta sequences were associated with specific HLA alleles at a false discovery rate of 0.05. Broadly in line with IMGT annotations, most TCR beta V segments showed up in productive rearrangements about 87% or about 30% of the time in an earlier analysis of approximately 640 of the donors. In the study, about 150 TCR beta chains were listed as associated with cytomegalovirus. In a later analysis, HLA-associated TCR beta chains showed more clonal expansion and lower generation probabilities than non-associated chains that were equally common. A later genetic analysis associated a missense DCLRE1C variant with V-gene and J-gene trimming of TCR beta chains, and an independent cohort replicated the association. A further reported finding was that TCR beta sequences accurately predicted the HLA-A and HLA-B alleles for most subjects in the first cohort. According to the authors, the approach could potentially be generalized to other disease states and immunological phenotypes. Immune exposure information for the cohort was limited to CMV serostatus. Most TCR sequences were observed very rarely across donors, whereas some public TCRs were present in many individuals. The classifier was reported to diagnose cytomegalovirus status with high specificity and sensitivity in both the original cohort and the validation cohort. According to a later analysis, parvovirus B19, influenza, CMV and Epstein-Barr virus appeared linked to several top co-occurrence clusters. Because counts were too low, roughly 16 rarely observed V segments, including chromosome 9 orphons, were left out of the earlier analysis of approximately 500 of the donors. Because HLA typing was unavailable for some donors at each locus, only the typed subset was used in association tests. In a later analysis, the rate of TCR association differed among HLA loci, with DRB1 alleles having the most associated TCRs and HLA-C alleles having the fewest. Three of the identified cytomegalovirus-associated TCR beta chains were confirmed in vitro to be specific for cytomegalovirus antigens. A group of highly shared sequence variants was considered likely to be a technical artifact of the sequencing pipeline. Roughly uniform sequencing depth across donors was assumed in presence/absence analyses, although this assumption may not hold. Only TCR beta chains were sequenced in this cohort, and the absence of alpha or paired-chain data limited detectable features. Compared with the approximately 600-donor mean, donors in an Asian-associated ancestry cluster had fewer N-insertions in productive TCRs, according to a later genetic analysis. A later analysis found that most CMV-associated TCR beta chains appeared HLA-restricted, with HLA associations seemingly driven largely by CMV exposure. When HLA alleles, especially DR and DQ, strongly co-occurred, attributing TCR associations to individual alleles was difficult. Linkage disequilibrium might explain the correlated functional status among segregating V segments, but an unknown experimental factor could not be ruled out.

The cohort comprised hundreds of healthy bone marrow donors. At the time of sampling, every cohort member was nominally healthy, though immune exposures that went unrecorded were likely present. The donor tested CMV seropositive and was one of the 289 seropositive cohort members. Every donor gave a peripheral blood sample, and the peripheral blood mononuclear cells from that sample were used for TCR beta sequencing. The Qiagen DNeasy Blood Extraction Kit was used to extract genomic DNA from the blood cell samples. Libraries were constructed by the immunoSEQ multiplex PCR assay. For the multiplex PCR, a mixture combining 60 forward primers for TCR Vbeta segments and 13 reverse primers for TCR Jbeta segments was used. A multiplex PCR assay on genomic DNA amplified the CDR3 region of rearranged TCR beta genes. On the Illumina HiSeq System, the amplified TCR beta libraries were sequenced as 87-base-pair reads. In the source study's methods: A later analysis tallied roughly 80 million unique TCR beta chains across the 666 repertoires, and approximately 12 million of those chains were shared by two or more donors. Raw reads were error-corrected and collapsed into unique sequences with a nearest-neighbor algorithm that merged closely related sequences to remove PCR and sequencing errors. V, D and J gene segments were assigned by aligning CDR3 sequences to IMGT reference sequences. For a sequence to be retained, at least a six-nucleotide match to both a V gene segment and a J gene segment was required. Rearrangements were called productive when the CDR3 lacked stop codons and stayed in frame with V and J; all others were non-productive. CDR3 was defined according to IMGT convention as the region running from the second conserved V-encoded cysteine to the conserved J-encoded phenylalanine. In an earlier analysis of around 600 of the donors, sequences lacking an unambiguous match to a single V gene segment were excluded. In an earlier analysis of around 600 of the donors, V segments were called functional above 56.7% productive rearrangements and were called segregating when the between-donor standard deviation exceeded 5%. A statistical classification framework was built for diagnosing cytomegalovirus status from the catalog of TCR beta chain sequences. In a later analysis, TCR nucleotide sequences were compared against IMGT/GENE-DB human TR gene sequences so that V and J genes could be assigned. The TCRdist pipeline was used in a later analysis to assign CDR3 sequences and most-parsimonious VDJ recombination scenarios. In a later analysis, every TCR beta chain was defined by the combination of its CDR3 amino acid sequence and its V-gene family, and reads without a unique V-gene family were dropped. A later analysis removed 450 to 600 highly shared, low-generation-probability nucleotide sequences to deal with suspected cross-contamination and a sequencing artifact. In a later analysis, a clonal expansion index was calculated for each public chain from normalized within-repertoire ranks of inferred template counts. A later analysis computed generation probabilities with a VDJ recombination model fitted to out-of-frame rearrangements, and checked the results against IGoR. A later analysis scored TCR-TCR, TCR-HLA and TCR-CMV co-occurrence with hypergeometric tests, applying a repertoire-size bias correction to TCR pairs. In a later analysis, false discovery rates were estimated by permuting HLA or CMV assignments 20 times. In a later analysis, co-occurring TCRs were grouped with DBSCAN, and TCRdist sequence similarity was added when clustering was performed within HLA-allele-positive subsets. Repertoires with fewer than 30,000 or more than 120,000 public chains were left out of co-occurrence clustering, as were a handful of repertoires with anomalous nucleotide sharing. In its TCRdb copy, this immuneACCESS table keeps in-frame sequences only and misses some clones. Where compared with another copy, unresolved V genes explain less than half of these, and the others have no known cause. The V and J calls and clone size are taken from that table; D and trimming were inferred from the DNA. The table for this sample lists some 130,000 clones; 77% of them were counted only once. Of the sample, under 5% falls within the top ten clones.

This TCR derives from a male donor in good health and CMV-seropositive. Sample: PBMCs.

Here is the DNA: TGTGCCAGCAGCTTGGGGGAGGACACTGAAGCTTTCTTT. This encodes CASSLGEDTEAFF. Rearrangement joined TRBV11-3 to TRBJ1-1; the best D guess is TRBD1, with 5 bases matching. Sequences SGHNT (CDR1) and YENEEA (CDR2) are obtained from the germline V gene. The V and J ends are trimmed by 3 bases and 3 bases, leaving 8 bases between them. The CDR3 sequence holds 13 residues, the cysteine and phenylalanine included. The sequence is cut down to CDR3 DNA, 39 bases in frame from base 1.